The source of this T cell receptor (beta chain) is a study of T cells after yellow fever vaccination. The CDR3 covers 14 residues. CDR1 and CDR2 from the germline V gene are MNHNS and SASEGT. The V and J ends lost 3 bases and 4 bases, in that order; junction bases with no gene match: 5. Each CDR3 protein gets one entry after TCRdb re-called the 5' RACE reads with MiXCR. The sample shows 300,000 or so distinct CDR3 sequences, around 8.1% of them seen only once. The J gene is TRBJ2-5, the V gene TRBV6-1; 7 bases align to TRBD1. The sample was PBMCs, taken approximately 40 days after the first yellow fever vaccination. The clonotype originates from a man between 18 and 35 years old who received the YFV17D yellow fever vaccine. The CDR3 region is CASSDGQDRETQYF. In DNA form, the CDR3 reads TGTGCCAGCAGTGACGGACAGGACCGAGAGACCCAGTACTTC.